The present TCR beta chain was sequenced within a study of T cell responses to AZD1222 COVID-19 vaccine (dated by TCRdb to the early 2020s). Notes on the research overall: Because spike-specific TCR depth and breadth did not differ between the two schedules, AZD1222 recipients who got a second dose at roughly 4 weeks were pooled with those who got a second dose at roughly 12 weeks. Trial participants were enrolled by age into 18-55, 56-69 and 70-plus year subgroups, with approximately 160, 26 and 62 TCR-sequenced participants respectively. TCR sequencing covered 233 trial participants: nearly 210 given two doses of AZD1222 and 26 given two doses of MenACWY control vaccine.

Summary of the overall study and its limitations: Participants were mostly white British and included more females than males, and it was suggested by the authors that clonal diversity may have been underestimated. Only a handful of AZD1222 recipients were SARS-CoV-2 seropositive at baseline, limiting conclusions about previously exposed vaccinees. CD4 TCRs associated with the vaccine covered the entire spike protein, and the dominant responses were in regions 160-218 and 743-854. After two AZD1222 doses, both the breadth and the depth of spike-specific TCRs were significantly higher than at day 0 and than in MenACWY recipients. Because no day 14 peak-response samples were available, the repertoires could be characterized only after the peak T cell response. The 56-69-year group was small, and its depth increase did not reach significance, likely because of low power. Epitopes outside the regions mutated in the B.1.351 and B.1.1.7 variants were reportedly recognized by nearly half of the unique spike-specific TCRs.

As concerns this clone: Its antigen specificity is not known. No per-base quality is available; no much larger clone lies one base away.

The CDR3 regions of human TCRbeta chains were analyzed by immunosequencing. The authors' analysis ran thus. Repertoire TCRs were matched against a reference library of SARS-CoV-2-specific TCRs generated with the MIRA antigen-specificity platform. Breadth was defined as the fraction of unique TCRs that were SARS-CoV-2-associated, and depth was defined as the fraction of total T cells that were SARS-CoV-2-associated. Using the MIRA data, every spike-specific TCR was mapped to the spike region that the TCR reacted to and assigned to either a CD4 or a CD8 class. Log10-transformed breadth and depth values were compared by one-way ANOVA with Sidak's multiple comparisons tests. Entries here come from immuneACCESS through TCRdb and include only in-frame sequences with V and J called. Some clones fail to appear in such tables; in the studies checked, an unresolved V gene covers under half of the shortfall, and the cause of the remainder is unknown. The V and J calls and the clone size are those of that table, but D and trimming were determined from the DNA. This sample holds some 130,000 clones; approximately 90% were observed only once. Approximately 6% of the sample rests with the top ten.

The label giving this sample's time point can be read as: baseline before first vaccination. Vaccinee samples came from UK trials COV001 and COV002, including a single-blind randomized controlled phase 2/3 trial of AZD1222 (ChAdOx1 nCoV-19) in healthy adults. Trial participant PBMC samples were collected at day 0 and day 28 after the second dose for TCRbeta chain sequencing. This sample comprised peripheral blood, obtained on day 0 of AZD1222 vaccination. The source of this sequence is an adult in good health.

The CDR3 protein is CASSWGRRQFTAEQYF. The DNA reads as follows: TGTGCCAGCAGCTGGGGTCGGCGGCAGTTCACGGCGGAGCAGTACTTC. The sequence joins TRBV5-6 to TRBJ2-7, with no confidently assigned D gene. CDR1 and CDR2, looked up from the germline V gene, are SGHDT and YYEEEE. The germline ends are 23 bases apart after V is trimmed by 3 bases and J by 7 bases. The CDR3 runs 16 amino acids, cysteine and phenylalanine included. The kept DNA is CDR3 alone, 48 bases in frame from the first base.